This T cell receptor beta chain was retrieved from a study of blood T cell repertoires in COVID-19. The CDR3 length is 14 residues. V was clipped by 6 bases and J by 5 bases; unmatched bases: 7. CDR1 is KGHSH, CDR2 LQKENI, per germline. Clones were sequenced by immunoSEQ multiplex PCR, and TCRdb holds only the in-frame ones, with some missing. Among fewer than 200,000 clones listed, more than 65% were seen once. The sequenced sample was peripheral blood. The chain couples TRBV18 to TRBJ1-5, with 7 bases that match TRBD1. The TCR comes from a man in his 70s with active or convalescent COVID-19. The CDR3 region is CASSRDREDQPQHF. CDR3 nucleotide sequence: TGTGCCAGCTCCCGAGACAGGGAGGATCAGCCCCAGCATTTT.